The 9 T cell receptor beta chains in this list originate from one sample, sequenced in a study of cytomegalovirus exposure and HLA in healthy donors. 13 Jbeta primers and 60 Vbeta primers were used for the PCR. The repertoire was sequenced with immunoSEQ multiplex PCR; TCRdb's copy has only in-frame clones and lacks some. The sample shows under 200,000 clones, and around 0.79% sits with its ten largest clones. Sequencing input: PBMCs. These receptors came from a woman aged 18-29 years in good health and CMV-seropositive.

The V and J genes are TRBV6-1 and TRBJ1-5, with TRBD1 identical over 7 bases. Germline CDR1 MNHNS, CDR2 SASEGT. CDR3 length: 14 residues. V shed 1 base and J 7 bases; nucleotides not matched to a gene: 4. The CDR3 nucleotides read TGTGCCAGCAGTGAAGGAGGGGGCTGGCAGCCCCAGCATTTT. Amino acid sequence: CASSEGGGWQPQHF.

Written as DNA, the CDR3 is TGTGCTAGTGGTTTGCTTCTAGGGGGACAGGGCTCCTACGAGCAGTACTTC. This sequence encodes CASGLLLGGQGSYEQYF. The V and J genes are TRBV12-5 and TRBJ2-7; TRBD1 agrees at 9 bases. Germline-derived CDR1 and CDR2 are LGHNT and FRNRAP. The CDR3 is 17 residues long. Trimming took 2 bases from V and 0 from J; bases not matched to a gene: 8.

The genes are TRBV7-9 and TRBJ2-1; 8 bases are a match to TRBD2. The germline V gene encodes CDR1 SEHNR and CDR2 FQNEAQ (reference sequence). Trimming took 3 bases from V and 2 from J; bases not matched to a gene: 6. This CDR3 region has 16 residues. The CDR3 loop reads CASSLGSAGAYNEQFF. The CDR3 bases are TGTGCCAGCAGCTTGGGGTCAGCGGGGGCCTACAATGAGCAGTTCTTC. Supplemented by reference TRBV7-9 and TRBJ2-1, the full variable domain reads DTGVSQNPRHKITKRGQNVTFRCDPISEHNRLYWYRQTLGQGPEFLTYFQNEAQLEKSRLLSDRFSAERPKGSFSTLEIQRTEQGDSAMYLCASSLGSAGAYNEQFFGPGTRLTVL.

The chain has TRBV4-1 and TRBJ2-1; a weak D match, TRBD2 (6 bases). V lost 0 bases to trimming and J lost 3 bases, with 12 bases between them. CDR3 length: 16 residues. Per the germline V gene, CDR1 is MGHRA and CDR2 is YSYEKL. The CDR3 sequence is CASSQEVGGFYNEQFF. The CDR3 DNA sequence: TGCGCCAGCAGCCAAGAGGTGGGAGGCTTCTACAATGAGCAGTTCTTC.

This chain joins TRBV13 and TRBJ2-3; D is unclear. The CDR3 is made up of 12 amino acids. V was trimmed by 5 bases and J by 5 bases, leaving 8 bases between them. Germline assignment: CDR1 PRHDT and CDR2 FYEKMQ (reference sequence). CDR3 DNA sequence: TGTGCCAGCAGCAACTATAGAGATACGCAGTATTTT. This gives the protein CASSNYRDTQYF. The variable domain in full, with the rest retrieved from reference TRBV13 and TRBJ2-3, is AAGVIQSPRHLIKEKRETATLKCYPIPRHDTVYWYQQGPGQDPQFLISFYEKMQSDKGSIPDRFSAQQFSDYHSELNMSSLELGDSALYFCASSNYRDTQYFGPGTRLTVL.

This chain links TRBV6-1 with TRBJ2-3, with 7 bases identical to TRBD1. CDR1 is MNHNS and CDR2 is SASEGT in the germline V gene. V shed 3 bases and J 2 bases; nucleotides not matched to a gene: 11. This CDR3 is built from 17 residues. CDR3 coding DNA: TGTGCCAGCAGTGAGACCCGGACAGGCTGGTACACAGATACGCAGTATTTT. Translation gives CASSETRTGWYTDTQYF.

The chain links TRBV19 to TRBJ2-2, with D uncertain. This CDR3 is 14 amino acids long. Trimming removed 6 bases at V and 4 bases at J, with 12 bases between. The germline V gene has CDR1 LNHDA and CDR2 SQIVND (reference sequence). CDR3: CASSTLPGTGELFF. DNA for the CDR3: TGTGCCAGTAGCACCTTGCCGGGCACCGGGGAGCTGTTTTTT.

The V call is TRBV19, the J call TRBJ1-6; 7 bases fit TRBD1. The germline V gene encodes CDR1 LNHDA and CDR2 SQIVND (reference sequence). The length of the CDR3 is 14 residues. The V gene end was trimmed by 1 base and the J gene end by 9 bases; junction bases not matched to a gene: 3. The CDR3 loop reads CASSIGQGGSPLHF. The CDR3 DNA reads TGTGCCAGTAGTATAGGACAGGGTGGTTCACCCCTCCACTTT.

This chain links TRBV6-4 with TRBJ2-3, with 7 bases lining up with TRBD1. Trimming cost V 6 bases and J 0 bases; bases outside gene matches: 6. This CDR3 spans 15 amino acids. The V gene's germline CDR1 is MRHNA and CDR2 SNTAGT. CDR3 DNA: TGTGCCAGCAGCGACCGGGACAGAAGCACAGATACGCAGTATTTT. It encodes CASSDRDRSTDTQYF.